Sequencing of this TCR beta chain was carried out in a study of blood T cell repertoires in COVID-19. Across the study: PBMCs, B-cell-depleted T cells, or T cells provided the cDNA or gDNA that made up the material.

This clone was detected only once. Sequencing used immunoSEQ multiplex PCR; TCRdb keeps in-frame clones, though not all of them. The sample shows about 310,000 clones, roughly 84% of them seen only once. Trimming removed 2 bases from V and 5 bases from J, with 12 bases in between. Germline CDR1 and CDR2: MNHEY and SVGAGI. The CDR3 is made up of 15 amino acids. This sequence originates from a man aged 45-65 years with active or convalescent COVID-19. The sequencing input was peripheral blood. The chain carries TRBV6-5 and TRBJ1-4; D might be TRBD1 (6 bases). The CDR3 DNA reads as TGTGCCAGCAGTTACGTACAGGGAGCGAATGAAAAACTGTTTTTT. Amino acid sequence: CASSYVQGANEKLFF.